This TCR beta chain was recovered during a study of blood T cell repertoires in COVID-19 (dated by TCRdb to about 2020). About the investigation overall: Samples covering the acute and convalescent phases of COVID-19 were provided by collaborators in the United States, Italy and Spain. A freely available public database, intended as a resource for researchers studying the immune response to SARS-CoV-2, is where the repertoires were released. Where available, HLA class I and class II types were obtained from metadata supplied by the sample provider rather than from assay-based typing. A de-identified subject ID, COVID-19 status, age in years and sex were almost always included in the sample metadata. The samples were drawn from two sources: the first 160 participants of the ongoing ImmuneRACE study, and some 1,300 subjects contributed by 6 global collaborators. The material from the prospective study consisted of cDNA or gDNA derived from T cells, B-cell-depleted T cells, or PBMCs. Subjects who had been exposed to COVID-19, were actively infected with it, or had recovered from it provided the deeply sampled blood TCRbeta repertoires that made up the dataset.

What the study reported, not specific to this receptor: The amount of clinical and demographic metadata varied by source and participant and was provided uncurated.

Regarding this clone: The clone's antigen remains unknown. Per-base qualities were not stored, and no clone one base away is much larger.

The collaborating institutions used their own protocols to collect whole blood in K2EDTA tubes. For TCRbeta analysis, collaborators shipped samples in one of three forms: frozen whole blood, isolated PBMCs, or DNA extracted from either of those sample types. The CDR3 contains 17 residues, cysteine and phenylalanine counted. Kept here is only the CDR3 DNA, which spans 51 bases and is read in frame from base 1. CDR1 and CDR2 are read off the germline V gene as SGHVS and FNYEAQ. V is cut by 5 bases and J by 9 bases, and the space between the germline ends is 23 bases. The immunoSEQ Assay, a bias-controlled multiplex PCR, was used to amplify TCRbeta CDR3 regions from genomic DNA. In the paper's pipeline: The number of nucleated cells in each sample was estimated by amplification of reference gene primers within the assay. Sequence reads were collapsed and filtered to measure the absolute abundance of every unique TCRbeta CDR3 rearrangement. Productive Simpson clonality was computed per sample as the square root of Simpson's diversity index over productive rearrangements. In TCRdb, the immuneACCESS table is reduced to in-frame sequences with V and J assigned. These tables do not hold every clone; where another copy was compared, an unresolved V gene accounts for under half, and the others remain unexplained. The V and J calls and clone size were taken over from that table, and D and trimming were inferred from the DNA. For this sample the table gives approximately 110,000 clones, of which about 88% were detected only once. The ten largest clones take up about 1.3% of the sample.

The sequenced sample was peripheral blood. This chain is built from TRBV7-6 and TRBJ1-6, and perhaps TRBD1 as D gene, on 5 matching bases. This TCR was sampled from a man aged 35-49 years with acute or convalescent COVID-19. The CDR3 protein sequence reads: CASSRGAARGSGSPLHF. The base sequence is TGTGCCAGCAGCCGTGGGGCCGCCCGCGGATCTGGTTCACCCCTCCACTTT.